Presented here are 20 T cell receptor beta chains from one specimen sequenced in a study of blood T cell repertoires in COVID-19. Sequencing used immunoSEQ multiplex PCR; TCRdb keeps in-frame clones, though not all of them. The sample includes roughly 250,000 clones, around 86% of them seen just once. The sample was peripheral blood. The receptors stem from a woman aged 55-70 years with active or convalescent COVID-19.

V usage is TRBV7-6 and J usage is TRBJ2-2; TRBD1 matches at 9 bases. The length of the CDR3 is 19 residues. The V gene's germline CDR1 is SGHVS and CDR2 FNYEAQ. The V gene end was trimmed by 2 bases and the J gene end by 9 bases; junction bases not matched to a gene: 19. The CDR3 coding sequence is TGTGCCAGCAGCTTACATCCCCCCCCAGGGACAGGGAGTGGCTGGGAGCTGTTTTTT. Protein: CASSLHPPPGTGSGWELFF.

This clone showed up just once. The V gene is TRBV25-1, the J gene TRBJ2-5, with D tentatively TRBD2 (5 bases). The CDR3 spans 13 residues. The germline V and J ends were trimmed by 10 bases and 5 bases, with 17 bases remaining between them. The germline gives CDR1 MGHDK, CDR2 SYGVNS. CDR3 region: CATRAWWRETQYF. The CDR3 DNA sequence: TGTGCCACCCGAGCGTGGTGGAGGGAGACCCAGTACTTC.

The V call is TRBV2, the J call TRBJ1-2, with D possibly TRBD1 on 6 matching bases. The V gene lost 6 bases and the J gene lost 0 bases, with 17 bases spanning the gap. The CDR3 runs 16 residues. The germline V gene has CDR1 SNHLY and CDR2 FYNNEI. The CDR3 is CASSIRGSLSNYGYTF. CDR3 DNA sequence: TGTGCCAGCAGCATAAGGGGGTCACTCTCTAACTATGGCTACACCTTC.

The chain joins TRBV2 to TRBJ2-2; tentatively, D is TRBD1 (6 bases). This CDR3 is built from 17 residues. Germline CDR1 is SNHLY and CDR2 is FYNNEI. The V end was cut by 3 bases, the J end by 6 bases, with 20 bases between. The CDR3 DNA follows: TGTGCCAGCAGTGATGGCCAGGGGACCTCTACCGCCGGGGAGCTGTTTTTT. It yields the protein CASSDGQGTSTAGELFF.

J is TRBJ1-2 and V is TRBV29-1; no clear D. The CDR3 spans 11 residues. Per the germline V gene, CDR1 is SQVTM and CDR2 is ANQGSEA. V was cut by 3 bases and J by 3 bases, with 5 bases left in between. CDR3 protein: CSVESYYGYTF. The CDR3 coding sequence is TGCAGCGTTGAGAGTTACTATGGCTACACCTTC.

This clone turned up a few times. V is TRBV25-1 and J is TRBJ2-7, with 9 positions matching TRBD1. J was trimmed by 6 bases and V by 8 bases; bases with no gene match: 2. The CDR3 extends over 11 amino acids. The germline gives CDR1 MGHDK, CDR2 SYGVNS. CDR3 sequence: CASQTGGEQYF. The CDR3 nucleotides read TGTGCCAGCCAGACAGGGGGCGAGCAGTACTTC.

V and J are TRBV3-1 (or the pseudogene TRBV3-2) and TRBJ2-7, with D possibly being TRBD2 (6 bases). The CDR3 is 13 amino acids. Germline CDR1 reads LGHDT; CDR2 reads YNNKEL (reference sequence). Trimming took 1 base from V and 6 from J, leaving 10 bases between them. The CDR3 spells CASSQGEASEQYF. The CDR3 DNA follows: TGTGCCAGCAGCCAAGGGGAGGCTAGCGAGCAGTACTTC.

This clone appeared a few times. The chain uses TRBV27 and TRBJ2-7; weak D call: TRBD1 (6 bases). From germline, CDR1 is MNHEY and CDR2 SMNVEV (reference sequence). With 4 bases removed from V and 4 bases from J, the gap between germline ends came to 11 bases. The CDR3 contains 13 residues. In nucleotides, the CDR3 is TGTGCCAGCAGTTGGCAGGACAGTTACGAGCAGTACTTC. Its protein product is CASSWQDSYEQYF.

CDR3 sequence reads: CSAPRDYGYTF. CDR3 DNA sequence: TGCAGTGCCCCCAGGGACTATGGCTACACCTTC. The V call is TRBV20-1, the J call TRBJ1-2; tentative D call: TRBD1 (5 bases). The V end lost 6 bases, the J end lost 3 bases, and 8 bases lay between the germline ends. This CDR3 has 11 residues. The germline V gene has CDR1 DFQATT and CDR2 SNEGSKA (reference sequence).

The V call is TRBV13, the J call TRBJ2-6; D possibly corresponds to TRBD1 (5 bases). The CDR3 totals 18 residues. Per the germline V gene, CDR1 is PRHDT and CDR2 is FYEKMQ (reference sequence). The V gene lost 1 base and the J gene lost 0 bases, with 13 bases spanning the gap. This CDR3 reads CASSLDQGFFSGANVLTF. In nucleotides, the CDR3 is TGTGCCAGCAGCTTAGACCAGGGCTTTTTCTCTGGGGCCAACGTCCTGACTTTC.

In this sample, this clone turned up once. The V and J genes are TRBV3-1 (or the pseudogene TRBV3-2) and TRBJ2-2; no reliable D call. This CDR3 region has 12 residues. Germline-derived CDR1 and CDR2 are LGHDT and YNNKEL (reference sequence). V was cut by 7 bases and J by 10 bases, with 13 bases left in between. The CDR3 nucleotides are TGTGCCAGCAACGCCATTAGTGAGGAGCTGTTTTTT. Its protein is CASNAISEELFF.

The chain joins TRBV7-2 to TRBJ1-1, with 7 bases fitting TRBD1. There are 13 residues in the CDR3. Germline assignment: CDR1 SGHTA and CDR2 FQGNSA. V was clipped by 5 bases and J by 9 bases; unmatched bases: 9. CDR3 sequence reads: CASSPGQATQAFF. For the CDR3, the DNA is TGTGCCAGCAGCCCAGGACAGGCCACACAAGCTTTCTTT.

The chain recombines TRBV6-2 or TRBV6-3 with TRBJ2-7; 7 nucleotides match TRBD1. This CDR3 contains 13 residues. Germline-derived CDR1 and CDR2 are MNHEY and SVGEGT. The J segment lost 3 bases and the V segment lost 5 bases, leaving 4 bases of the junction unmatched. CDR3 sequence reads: CASSHRTGYEQYF. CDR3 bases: TGTGCCAGCAGTCATAGGACAGGCTACGAGCAGTACTTC.

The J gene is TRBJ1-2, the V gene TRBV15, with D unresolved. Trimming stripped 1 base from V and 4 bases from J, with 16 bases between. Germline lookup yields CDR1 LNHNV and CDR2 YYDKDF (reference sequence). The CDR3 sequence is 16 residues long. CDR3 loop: CATSRGTSGSLYGYTF. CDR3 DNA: TGTGCCACCAGCAGAGGGACTTCGGGCAGTCTCTATGGCTACACCTTC.

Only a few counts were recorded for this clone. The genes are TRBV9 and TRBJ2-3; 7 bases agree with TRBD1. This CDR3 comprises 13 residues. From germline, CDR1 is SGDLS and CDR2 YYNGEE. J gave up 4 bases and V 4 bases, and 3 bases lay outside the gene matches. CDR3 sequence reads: CASSIGTADTQYF. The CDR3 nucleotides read TGTGCCAGCAGCATAGGGACAGCAGATACGCAGTATTTT.

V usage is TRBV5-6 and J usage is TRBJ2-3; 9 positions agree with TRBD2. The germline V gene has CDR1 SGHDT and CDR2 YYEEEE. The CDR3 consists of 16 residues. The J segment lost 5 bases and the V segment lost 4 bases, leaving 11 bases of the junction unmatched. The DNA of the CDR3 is TGTGCCAGCAGCGCCGCGGGGGGGCCGCGTAAAGATACGCAGTATTTT. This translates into CASSAAGGPRKDTQYF.

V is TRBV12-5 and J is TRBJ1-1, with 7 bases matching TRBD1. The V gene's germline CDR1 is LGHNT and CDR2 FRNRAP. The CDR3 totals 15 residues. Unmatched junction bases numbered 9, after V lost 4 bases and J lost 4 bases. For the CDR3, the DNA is TGTGCTAGTGGTTCGGAACAGGGGTCCTCCACTGAAGCTTTCTTT. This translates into CASGSEQGSSTEAFF.

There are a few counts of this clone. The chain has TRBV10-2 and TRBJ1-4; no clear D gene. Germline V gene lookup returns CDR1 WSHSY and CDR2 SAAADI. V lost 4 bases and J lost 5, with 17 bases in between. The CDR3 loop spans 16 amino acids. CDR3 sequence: CASSARVAGLNEKLFF. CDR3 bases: TGCGCCAGCAGTGCACGAGTGGCAGGCCTAAATGAAAAACTGTTTTTT.

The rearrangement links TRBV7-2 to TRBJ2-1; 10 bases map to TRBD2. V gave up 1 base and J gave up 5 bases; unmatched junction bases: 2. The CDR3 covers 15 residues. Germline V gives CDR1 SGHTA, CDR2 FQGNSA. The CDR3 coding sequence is TGTACCAGCAGCTTAGGGACTAGCGGAGACAATGAGCAGTTCTTC. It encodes CTSSLGTSGDNEQFF. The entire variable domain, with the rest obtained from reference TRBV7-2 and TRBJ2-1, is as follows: GAGVSQSPSNKVTEKGKDVELRCDPISGHTALYWYRQSLGQGLEFLIYFQGNSAPDKSGLPSDRFSAERTGGSVSTLTIQRTQQEDSAVYLCTSSLGTSGDNEQFFGPGTRLTVL.

The CDR3 sequence is CASSEPQGAGDTEAFF. CDR3 coding DNA: TGTGCCAGCAGCGAGCCACAGGGGGCAGGGGACACTGAAGCTTTCTTT. This sequence joins TRBV9 and TRBJ1-1; 9 nucleotides align to TRBD1. V dropped 3 bases and J dropped 3; count of bases not matched to a gene: 9. This CDR3 has 16 amino acids. Germline V gene lookup returns CDR1 SGDLS and CDR2 YYNGEE.